This T cell receptor (beta chain) stems from a study of T cells after yellow fever vaccination. Study-wide results and caveats: Booster samples showed a return of most primary-vaccination clones (roughly 95% CD4, 88% CD8).

The V end was cut by 7 bases, the J end by 4 bases, with 19 bases between. This CDR3 is built from 15 residues. In germline, CDR1 is SGHRS, CDR2 YFSETQ. A few counts support this clonotype. Its antigen is unidentified. Making TCR cDNA involved 5'RACE template switching, which added UMIs and a universal primer site. TCRdb independently ran MiXCR on the 5' RACE reads; one entry per CDR3 protein. The sample contains 620,000 or so distinct CDR3 sequences, approximately 13% of which appear only once. The clonotype originates from a man aged 25 to 45 who received the YFV17D yellow fever vaccine. Sequences were derived from PBMCs, sampled on the day of the yellow fever booster vaccination. This chain links TRBV5-1 with TRBJ2-3; possible D gene TRBD1, 6 bases. CDR3 sequence reads: CASLRGYHDSDTQYF. CDR3 nucleotides: TGCGCCAGCCTGAGGGGGTACCACGACTCAGATACGCAGTATTTT. The full variable domain, in which reference TRBV5-1 and TRBJ2-3 provide the parts outside the CDR3, is KAGVTQTPRYLIKTRGQQVTLSCSPISGHRSVSWYQQTPGQGLQFLFEYFSETQRNKGNFPGRFSGRQFSNSRSEMNVSTLELGDSALYLCASLRGYHDSDTQYFGPGTRLTVL.